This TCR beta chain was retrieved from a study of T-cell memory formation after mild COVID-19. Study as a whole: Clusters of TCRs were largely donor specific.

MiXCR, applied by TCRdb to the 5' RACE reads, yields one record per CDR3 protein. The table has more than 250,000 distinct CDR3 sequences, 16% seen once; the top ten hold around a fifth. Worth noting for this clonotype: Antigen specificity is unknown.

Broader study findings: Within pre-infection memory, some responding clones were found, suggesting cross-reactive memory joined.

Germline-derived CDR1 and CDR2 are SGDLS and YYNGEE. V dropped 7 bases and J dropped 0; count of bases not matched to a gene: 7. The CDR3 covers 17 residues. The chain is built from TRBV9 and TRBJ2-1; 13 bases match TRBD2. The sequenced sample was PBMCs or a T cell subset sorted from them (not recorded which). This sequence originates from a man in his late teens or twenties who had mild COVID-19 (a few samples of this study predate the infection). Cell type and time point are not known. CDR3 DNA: TGTGCCAGCGGAACTAGCGGGGGGGGAAGCTCCTACAATGAGCAGTTCTTC. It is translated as CASGTSGGGSSYNEQFF. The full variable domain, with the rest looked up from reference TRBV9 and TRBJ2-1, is DSGVTQTPKHLITATGQRVTLRCSPRSGDLSVYWYQQSLDQGLQFLIQYYNGEERAKGNILERFSAQQFPDLHSELNLSSLELGDSALYFCASGTSGGGSSYNEQFFGPGTRLTVL.